The 6 T cell receptor beta chains below were found in one sample sequenced in a study of T-cell reconstitution after alpha-beta-depleted transplantation in children (dated by TCRdb to the mid-2010s). The method behind the library was PCR. The sequencing machine was an Illumina HiSeq 2500. Molecular barcoding was employed in the preparation of TCR libraries, with unique molecular identifiers being used to normalize TCRbeta repertoire quantification. TCRdb reprocessed the public reads (quality trimming at Q25 with fastp, clone calling with MiXCR) and kept in-frame beta chains. Rows are combined by CDR3 protein, so each entry shows the most common genes and DNA. A total of 130,000 to 150,000 distinct CDR3 sequences appear in this sample, 8.8% of them only once. The ten largest clones capture about a sixth of the sample. The treatment or condition label on this specimen signifies: allogeneic hematopoietic cell transplantation with graft depleted of TCRalphabeta T cells and CD19 B cells.

The source material was PBMCs, mostly from graft donor cells, sampled 180 days after TCRalphabeta/CD19-depleted stem cell transplant. Receptor source: a female patient aged 2-15 years who had a stem cell transplant for congenital amegakaryocytic thrombocytopenia, so the T cells may come from the graft donor.

This clonotype was detected only a few times. The rearrangement joins TRBV15 to TRBJ1-1; the D is unclear. The CDR3 sequence is 13 residues long. V lost 0 bases and J lost 3, with 5 bases in between. Germline CDR1 is LNHNV and CDR2 is YYDKDF (reference sequence). CDR3 bases: TGTGCCACCAGCAGAGACGTTCACACTGAAGCTTTCTTT. Residues: CATSRDVHTEAFF.

In its sample, this clonotype was seen many times. The chain is built from TRBV20-1 and TRBJ1-1; 8 nucleotides line up with TRBD1. The junction had 8 bases not matched to a gene; V was cut back by 0 bases and J by 11 bases. The CDR3 has 13 residues. Germline V gene sequence: CDR1 DFQATT, CDR2 SNEGSKA (reference sequence). The CDR3 region is CSARDDRGGTAFF. The CDR3 nucleotides read TGCAGTGCTAGAGATGACAGGGGCGGGACGGCTTTCTTT.

This clonotype was found many times. The chain uses TRBV7-3 and TRBJ2-1; 7 bases line up with TRBD2. The CDR3 contains 15 residues. Trimming at V came to 5 bases and at J to 5 bases, leaving 9 bases not matched to a gene. CDR1 and CDR2 (germline): SGHTA, FQGTGA. The CDR3 bases are TGTGCCAGCAGCCCACGCGCGGGAGTACACAATGAGCAGTTCTTC. It yields the protein CASSPRAGVHNEQFF.

In its sample, this clonotype was seen many times. The chain links TRBV6-1 to TRBJ2-3; D is possibly TRBD2 (5 bases). The germline gives CDR1 MNHNS, CDR2 SASEGT. V gave up 1 base and J gave up 5 bases, with 13 bases separating them. This CDR3 is 15 amino acids long. CDR3 nucleotide sequence: TGTGCCAGCAGTGAAGATGGGGTTCGGGGAGATACGCAGTATTTT. This translates into CASSEDGVRGDTQYF.

This clonotype has ten or more counts. This chain links TRBV6-5 with TRBJ1-2, with unresolved D. CDR3 length: 16 residues. CDR1 is MNHEY and CDR2 is SVGAGI in the germline V gene. The V and J ends lost 0 bases and 4 bases respectively, with 15 bases between them. CDR3 residues: CASSYSSSWRVYGYTF. CDR3 nucleotides: TGTGCCAGCAGTTACTCTAGTTCCTGGAGGGTCTATGGCTACACCTTC.

The J gene is TRBJ2-7, the V gene TRBV2, with D possibly TRBD1 on 5 matching bases. CDR1 is SNHLY and CDR2 is FYNNEI in the germline V gene. The CDR3 contains 18 residues. V was clipped by 0 bases and J by 3 bases, with 21 bases between them. CDR3 bases: TGTGCCAGCAGTGAAGCGCTTCTAGGGGCCCAAACCATCTACGAGCAGTACTTC. This encodes CASSEALLGAQTIYEQYF.